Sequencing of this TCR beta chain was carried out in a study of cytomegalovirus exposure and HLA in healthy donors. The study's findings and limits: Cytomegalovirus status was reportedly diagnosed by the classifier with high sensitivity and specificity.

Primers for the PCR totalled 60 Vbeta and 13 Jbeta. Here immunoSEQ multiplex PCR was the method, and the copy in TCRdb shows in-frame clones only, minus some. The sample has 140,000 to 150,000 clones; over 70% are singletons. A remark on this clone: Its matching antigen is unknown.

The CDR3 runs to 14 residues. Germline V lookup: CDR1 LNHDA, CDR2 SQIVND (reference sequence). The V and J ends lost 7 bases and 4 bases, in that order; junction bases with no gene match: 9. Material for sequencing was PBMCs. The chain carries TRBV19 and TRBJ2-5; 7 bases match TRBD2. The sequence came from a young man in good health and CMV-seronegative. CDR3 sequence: CASTPAGEAETQYF. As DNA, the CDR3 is TGTGCCAGTACCCCTGCGGGAGAAGCAGAGACCCAGTACTTC. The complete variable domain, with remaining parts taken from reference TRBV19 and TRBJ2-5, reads DGGITQSPKYLFRKEGQNVTLSCEQNLNHDAMYWYRQDPGQGLRLIYYSQIVNDFQKGDIAEGYSVSREKKESFPLTVTSAQKNPTAFYLCASTPAGEAETQYFGPGTRLLVL.